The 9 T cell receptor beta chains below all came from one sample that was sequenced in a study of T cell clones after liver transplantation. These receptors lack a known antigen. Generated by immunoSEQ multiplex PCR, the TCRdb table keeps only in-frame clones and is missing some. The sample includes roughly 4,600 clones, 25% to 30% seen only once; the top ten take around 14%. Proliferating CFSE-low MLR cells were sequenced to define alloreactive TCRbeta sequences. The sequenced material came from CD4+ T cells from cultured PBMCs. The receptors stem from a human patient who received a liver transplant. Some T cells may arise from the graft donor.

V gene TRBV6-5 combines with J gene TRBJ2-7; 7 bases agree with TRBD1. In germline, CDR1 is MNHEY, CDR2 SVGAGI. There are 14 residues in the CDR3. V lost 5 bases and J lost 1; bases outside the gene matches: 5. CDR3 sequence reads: CASSRQGVSYEQYF. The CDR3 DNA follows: TGTGCCAGCAGTCGACAGGGAGTGTCCTACGAGCAGTACTTC.

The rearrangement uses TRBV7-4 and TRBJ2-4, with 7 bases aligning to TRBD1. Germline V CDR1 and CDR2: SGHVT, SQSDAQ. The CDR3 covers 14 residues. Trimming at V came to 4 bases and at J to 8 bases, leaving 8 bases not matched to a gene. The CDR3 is CASSSRGSKDIQYF. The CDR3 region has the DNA TGTGCCAGCAGCTCCAGGGGGAGTAAGGACATTCAGTACTTC.

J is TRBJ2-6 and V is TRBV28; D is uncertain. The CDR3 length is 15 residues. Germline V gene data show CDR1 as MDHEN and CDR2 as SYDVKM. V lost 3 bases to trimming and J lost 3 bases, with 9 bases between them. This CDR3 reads CASSFARGGANVLTF. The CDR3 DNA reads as TGTGCCAGCAGTTTCGCCAGAGGTGGGGCCAACGTCCTGACTTTC.

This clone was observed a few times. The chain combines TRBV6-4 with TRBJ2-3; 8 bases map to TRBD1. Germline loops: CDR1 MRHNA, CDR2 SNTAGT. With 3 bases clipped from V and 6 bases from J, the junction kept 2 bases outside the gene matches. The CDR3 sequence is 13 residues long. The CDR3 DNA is TGTGCCAGCAGTGAGCGGGACAGGGATACGCAGTATTTT. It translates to CASSERDRDTQYF.

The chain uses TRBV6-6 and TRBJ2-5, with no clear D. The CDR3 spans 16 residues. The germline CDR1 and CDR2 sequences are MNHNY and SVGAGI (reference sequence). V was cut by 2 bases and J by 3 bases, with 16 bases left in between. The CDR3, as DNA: TGTGCCAGCAGTTACACCCCCTCTGGTCCCAAAGAGACCCAGTACTTC. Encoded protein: CASSYTPSGPKETQYF.

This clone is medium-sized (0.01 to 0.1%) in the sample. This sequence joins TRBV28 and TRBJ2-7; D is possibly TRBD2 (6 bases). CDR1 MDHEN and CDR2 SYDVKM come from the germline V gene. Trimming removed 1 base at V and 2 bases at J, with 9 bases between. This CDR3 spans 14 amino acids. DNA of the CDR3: TGTGCCAGCAGTTTATATCGGGGGACCTACGAGCAGTACTTC. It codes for CASSLYRGTYEQYF.

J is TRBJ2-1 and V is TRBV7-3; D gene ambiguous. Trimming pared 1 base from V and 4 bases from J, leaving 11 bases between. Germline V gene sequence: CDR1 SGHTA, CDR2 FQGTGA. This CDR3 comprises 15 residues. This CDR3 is CASSLRRLIYNEQFF. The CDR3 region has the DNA TGTGCCAGCAGCTTAAGGCGGCTTATATACAATGAGCAGTTCTTC.

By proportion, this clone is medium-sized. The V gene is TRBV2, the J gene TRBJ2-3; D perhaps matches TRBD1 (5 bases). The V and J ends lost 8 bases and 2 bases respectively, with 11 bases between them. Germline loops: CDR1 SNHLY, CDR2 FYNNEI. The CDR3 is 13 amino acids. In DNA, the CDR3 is TGTGCCAGCGGGGTGGGGCACACAGATACGCAGTATTTT. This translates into CASGVGHTDTQYF.

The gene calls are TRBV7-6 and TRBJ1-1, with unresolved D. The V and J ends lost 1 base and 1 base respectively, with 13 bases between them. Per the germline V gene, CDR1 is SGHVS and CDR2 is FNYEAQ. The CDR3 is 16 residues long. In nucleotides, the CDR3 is TGTGCCAGCAGCTTAGGAAGAACACTGAAGAACACTGAAGCTTTCTTT. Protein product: CASSLGRTLKNTEAFF.